Here is one T cell receptor (beta chain) with its context. This specimen comes from a study of control samples from healthy donors and cancer patients. The table came from immunoSEQ multiplex PCR; TCRdb's copy has only in-frame clones and leaves some out. This sample carries roughly 92,000 clones, less than 90% of them seen once, and the ten largest clones take 7.5% to 9%. There are 17 residues in the CDR3. V was clipped by 0 bases and J by 2 bases; unmatched bases: 11. Germline V gene data show CDR1 as SGHRS and CDR2 as YFSETQ. The J gene is TRBJ2-7, the V gene TRBV5-1; TRBD2 matches at 7 bases. This TCR came from a woman aged 55-69 years in good health. Sequenced input: blood. The DNA for the CDR3 is TGCGCCAGCAGCTTGGCAGAAGGAGCGGGATCTCCCTACGAGCAGTACTTC. This gives the protein CASSLAEGAGSPYEQYF.